One sample yielded the 29 T cell receptor beta chains listed below, sequenced in a study of CD8 T cells in ankylosing spondylitis. Their recognized antigens are unknown. Study outcomes and limitations: A motif of fewer than ten highly homologous TCR beta variants was seen as apparently characteristic of ankylosing spondylitis blood.

A single record per CDR3 protein comes from TCRdb applying MiXCR to the 5' RACE reads. The table has about 540,000 distinct CDR3 sequences, 10% to 15% seen once. What was sequenced was blood, either unsorted or a sorted T cell fraction (not recorded which). These receptors were collected from a male donor with ankylosing spondylitis.

This clonotype has a handful of counts. This chain joins TRBV10-3 and TRBJ1-6; the D gene is possibly TRBD1 (5 bases). CDR3 length: 17 amino acids. The V end lost 10 bases, the J end lost 7 bases, and 26 bases lay between the germline ends. Germline V gene lookup returns CDR1 ENHRY and CDR2 SYGVKD. In nucleotides, the CDR3 is TGTGCCACCCCAGGGATACAAATTACGTTCATAAATTCACCCCTCCACTTT. Its translation: CATPGIQITFINSPLHF.

The chain joins TRBV5-6 to TRBJ2-5; D not resolved. V shed 0 bases and J shed 4 bases, with 10 bases lying between them. This CDR3 is built from 14 residues. Germline lookup yields CDR1 SGHDT and CDR2 YYEEEE. The CDR3: CASSLEAKPETQYF. As DNA, the CDR3 is TGTGCCAGCAGCTTGGAGGCGAAACCAGAGACCCAGTACTTC.

This clonotype was seen at least ten times. The V gene is TRBV2, the J gene TRBJ2-1; tentatively, D is TRBD1 (6 bases). This CDR3 comprises 16 residues. Trimming removed 3 bases from V and 7 bases from J, with 19 bases in between. The germline gives CDR1 SNHLY, CDR2 FYNNEI. CDR3 sequence reads: CASSEQGPLNYNEQFF. The CDR3 DNA reads TGTGCCAGCAGTGAGCAGGGGCCACTAAACTATAATGAGCAGTTCTTC. The whole variable domain, remainder taken from reference TRBV2 and TRBJ2-1, is EPEVTQTPSHQVTQMGQEVILRCVPISNHLYFYWYRQILGQKVEFLVSFYNNEISEKSEIFDDQFSVERPDGSNFTLKIRSTKLEDSAMYFCASSEQGPLNYNEQFFGPGTRLTVL.

The rearrangement links TRBV15 to TRBJ1-5, with D perhaps matching TRBD1 (6 bases). This CDR3 has 14 residues. V lost 0 bases and J lost 7, with 10 bases in between. CDR1 and CDR2 from the germline V gene are LNHNV and YYDKDF (reference sequence). The CDR3: CATSRDRGLQPQHF. The CDR3 nucleotides are TGTGCCACCAGCAGAGACAGGGGATTACAGCCCCAGCATTTT.

Comments on this clonotype: A much larger clone differs by one base, so this may be a read error. This chain links TRBV5-1 with TRBJ1-1, with D uncertain. The CDR3 extends over 13 amino acids. CDR1 SGHRS and CDR2 YFSETQ come from the germline V gene. CDR3 coding DNA: TGCGCCAGCAGGGCTGAGAAGAACACTGGAGCTTTCTTT. It encodes CASRAEKNTGAFF. Full variable domain (remainder filled in from reference TRBV5-1 and TRBJ1-1): KAGVTQTPRYLIKTRGQQVTLSCSPISGHRSVSWYQQTPGQGLQFLFEYFSETQRNKGNFPGRFSGRQFSNSRSEMNVSTLELGDSALYLCASRAEKNTGAFFGQGTRLTVV.

This clonotype was seen repeatedly, ten times or more. The chain combines TRBV27 with TRBJ2-3, with 7 positions matching TRBD1. CDR3 size: 16 residues. V lost 5 bases to trimming and J lost 0 bases; unmatched junction nucleotides: 8. Germline-derived CDR1 and CDR2 are MNHEY and SMNVEV (reference sequence). CDR3 loop: CASSVDRRKSTDTQYF. CDR3 in DNA: TGTGCCAGCAGTGTGGACAGGCGAAAAAGCACAGATACGCAGTATTTT.

This clonotype was counted a few times. V is TRBV9 and J is TRBJ1-2; D remains unclear. CDR3 size: 14 residues. Trimming stripped 0 bases from V and 5 bases from J, with 11 bases between. Per germline, CDR1 SGDLS and CDR2 YYNGEE. The CDR3 DNA sequence: TGTGCCAGCAGCGTAGGGTCAGGCCTATATGGCTACACCTTC. Translating it yields CASSVGSGLYGYTF.

The V and J genes are TRBV3-1 and TRBJ1-2, with 9 bases lining up with TRBD1. CDR1 is LGHDT and CDR2 is YNNKEL in the germline V gene (reference sequence). The CDR3 runs to 14 residues. Trimming at V came to 0 bases and at J to 6 bases, leaving 2 bases not matched to a gene. CDR3 DNA: TGTGCCAGCAGCCAAGAGGGGACAGGGAATGGCTACACCTTC. This sequence encodes CASSQEGTGNGYTF.

This clonotype has a handful of counts. This chain connects TRBV27 to TRBJ2-1; no firm D call. The CDR3 consists of 15 residues. V dropped 3 bases and J dropped 1 base, with 10 bases sitting between them. The germline CDR1 and CDR2 sequences are MNHEY and SMNVEV (reference sequence). CDR3 coding DNA: TGTGCCAGCAGTTTTTCACTGTATTCCTACAATGAGCAGTTCTTC. It is translated as CASSFSLYSYNEQFF.

This clonotype was counted between two and nine times. The chain uses TRBV4-2 and TRBJ2-1; the match to TRBD2 covers 15 bases. J lost 7 bases, V lost 4 bases, and 8 bases had no gene match. Germline values: CDR1 LGHNA, CDR2 YNFKEQ. The CDR3 spans 17 residues. In DNA, the CDR3 is TGTGCCAGCAGCCCTGGACTAGCGGGAGGGCTTGGGAATGAGCAGTTCTTC. This gives the protein CASSPGLAGGLGNEQFF.

There are a few counts of this clonotype. The chain is built from TRBV7-2 and TRBJ1-3; D is unresolved. Trimming took off 5 bases at V and 0 bases at J, with 5 bases between the two ends. Germline values: CDR1 SGHTA, CDR2 FQGNSA. The CDR3 runs 13 residues. The DNA of the CDR3 is TGTGCCAGCAGCGGCTTCTCTGGAAACACCATATATTTT. It codes for CASSGFSGNTIYF.

This chain joins TRBV7-6 and TRBJ2-3; D may be TRBD2 (5 bases). V lost 2 bases to trimming and J lost 0 bases, with 9 bases between them. Germline V lookup: CDR1 SGHVS, CDR2 FNYEAQ. CDR3 length: 15 residues. The CDR3 nucleotides are TGTGCCAGCAGCTTAAACGGGATGAGCACAGATACGCAGTATTTT. Protein: CASSLNGMSTDTQYF.

The genes are TRBV15 and TRBJ1-3; the D gene is possibly TRBD1 (5 bases). CDR1 is LNHNV, CDR2 YYDKDF, per germline (reference sequence). The CDR3 is 15 amino acids. The germline V and J ends were trimmed by 0 bases and 2 bases, with 8 bases remaining between them. The CDR3 loop is CATSRDRGAGNTIYF. In DNA, the CDR3 is TGTGCCACCAGCAGAGATCGGGGCGCTGGAAACACCATATATTTT. The variable domain in full, completed from reference TRBV15 and TRBJ1-3, reads DAMVIQNPRYQVTQFGKPVTLSCSQTLNHNVMYWYQQKSSQAPKLLFHYYDKDFNNEADTPDNFQSRRPNTSFCFLDIRSPGLGDTAMYLCATSRDRGAGNTIYFGEGSWLTVV.

This rearrangement joins TRBV11-2 to TRBJ2-1, with a possible D match to TRBD1 (6 bases). CDR1 and CDR2 from the germline V gene are SGHAT and FQNNGV. The CDR3 contains 14 residues. The V end was cut by 2 bases, the J end by 5 bases, with 10 bases between. CDR3 loop: CASSLTGLNNEQFF. Here the CDR3 DNA reads TGTGCCAGCAGCTTAACAGGGCTGAACAATGAGCAGTTCTTC.

The chain recombines TRBV12-3 or TRBV12-4 with TRBJ2-1; D tentatively fits TRBD1 or TRBD2 (5 bases each). Trimming removed 4 bases at V and 4 bases at J, with 14 bases between. The CDR3 has 15 amino acids. The CDR3: CASSSPGRRYNEQFF. The DNA for the CDR3 is TGTGCCAGCAGTTCACCGGGACGGAGGTACAATGAGCAGTTCTTC.

This rearrangement joins TRBV9 to TRBJ2-1, with 7 positions matching TRBD1. Per germline, CDR1 SGDLS and CDR2 YYNGEE. The CDR3 runs to 14 residues. J was trimmed by 7 bases and V by 4 bases; bases with no gene match: 8. This CDR3 reads CASSPRDSWNEQFF. CDR3 DNA sequence: TGTGCCAGCAGCCCACGGGACAGTTGGAATGAGCAGTTCTTC.

This clonotype appeared a few times. The chain recombines TRBV6-1 with TRBJ2-5; a possible D gene is TRBD2 (5 bases). The CDR3 extends over 13 amino acids. Trimming took off 7 bases at V and 3 bases at J, with 12 bases between the two ends. Germline CDR1 reads MNHNS; CDR2 reads SASEGT. The CDR3 DNA reads as TGTGCCAGCAACCCCCCGGGGAAAGAGACCCAGTACTTC. It codes for CASNPPGKETQYF.

V and J are TRBV5-1 and TRBJ2-3, with D perhaps TRBD2 (6 bases). V lost 0 bases and J lost 1, with 15 bases in between. The CDR3 is made up of 17 amino acids. Germline-derived CDR1 and CDR2 are SGHRS and YFSETQ. The CDR3 loop reads CASSLEGTRDGTDTQYF. In DNA form, the CDR3 reads TGCGCCAGCAGCTTGGAAGGGACGCGGGACGGCACAGATACGCAGTATTTT.

This clonotype was recorded many times. The chain joins TRBV20-1 to TRBJ1-4; possible D gene TRBD1, 5 bases. Germline V gene sequence: CDR1 DFQATT, CDR2 SNEGSKA (reference sequence). Trimming left V 3 bases short and J 8 bases short, with 16 bases between. The CDR3 consists of 14 residues. The chain's CDR3 is CSARIWGPDEKLFF. The CDR3 nucleotides read TGCAGTGCTAGGATTTGGGGACCGGACGAAAAACTGTTTTTT.

This clonotype was observed a few times. The V and J genes are TRBV6-4 and TRBJ1-1; weak D call: TRBD1 (5 bases). Germline V gene data show CDR1 as MRHNA and CDR2 as SNTAGT. CDR3 size: 12 residues. Between the trimmed V and J ends, which lost 2 bases and 11 bases, there was a span of 12 bases. The CDR3 region is CASSDREGRAFF. CDR3 in DNA: TGTGCCAGCAGTGACCGGGAGGGGAGGGCTTTCTTT.

This clonotype has more than one count but fewer than ten. V gene TRBV5-1 combines with J gene TRBJ2-7; perhaps TRBD1 as D (6 bases). Germline assignment: CDR1 SGHRS and CDR2 YFSETQ. CDR3 length: 13 amino acids. V gave up 4 bases and J gave up 4 bases, with 12 bases separating them. CDR3 region: CASSPTGDYEQYF. The DNA for the CDR3 is TGCGCCAGCAGCCCGACAGGAGATTACGAGCAGTACTTC.

The gene calls are TRBV4-2 and TRBJ2-1; 7 positions match TRBD2. CDR1 and CDR2 from the germline V gene are LGHNA and YNFKEQ. Losses at the gene ends were 2 bases for V and 9 bases for J; bases not matched to a gene: 7. The CDR3 sequence is 14 residues long. The CDR3 loop reads CASSQPGREAEQFF. The CDR3 coding sequence is TGTGCCAGCAGCCAACCGGGACGGGAGGCTGAGCAGTTCTTC.

The sample holds a few counts of this clonotype. CDR3 in amino acids: CASSQAGRAYEQYV. In DNA form, the CDR3 reads TGTGCCAGCAGCCAAGCCGGGAGGGCCTACGAGCAGTACGTC. The chain uses TRBV3-1 and TRBJ2-7; 8 bases match TRBD2. From germline, CDR1 is LGHDT and CDR2 YNNKEL (reference sequence). The CDR3 has 14 amino acids. The V gene end was trimmed by 1 base and the J gene end by 2 bases; junction bases not matched to a gene: 1.

Worth noting for this clonotype: This may come from a read error, since a much larger clone is one base off. The chain joins TRBV11-2 to TRBJ1-2; D remains unclear. The CDR3 spans 13 residues. The germline V gene encodes CDR1 SGHAT and CDR2 FQNNGV. Trimming removed 4 bases at V and 1 base at J, with 7 bases between. The CDR3 DNA reads TGTGCCAGCAGCTCGACTTATAACTATGGCTACACCTTC. Translation: CASSSTYNYGYTF.

This clonotype has more than one count but fewer than ten. V gene TRBV20-1 combines with J gene TRBJ2-1; D remains ambiguous. The germline gives CDR1 DFQATT, CDR2 SNEGSKA (reference sequence). This CDR3 has 12 residues. V was cut by 3 bases and J by 9 bases, with 12 bases left in between. The CDR3 loop reads CSASLVLGEQFF. CDR3 sequence (DNA): TGCAGTGCTAGTCTGGTGCTTGGTGAGCAGTTCTTC.

The rearrangement uses TRBV7-2 and TRBJ2-1, with TRBD1 matching over 11 bases. V shed 5 bases and J 14 bases; nucleotides not matched to a gene: 8. Per germline, CDR1 SGHTA and CDR2 FQGNSA. CDR3 length: 13 amino acids. CDR3 nucleotide sequence: TGTGCCAGCAGCACCGGACAGGGGGCTGGCAAGTTCTTC. It yields the protein CASSTGQGAGKFF.

The genes are TRBV5-5 and TRBJ2-5; 7 bases line up with TRBD2. Germline values: CDR1 SGHKS, CDR2 YYEKEE (reference sequence). V dropped 1 base and J dropped 0; count of bases not matched to a gene: 3. The CDR3 is 15 amino acids. CDR3 sequence (DNA): TGTGCCAGCAGCTTGAGGCGGGAGAACCAAGAGACCCAGTACTTC. Translation: CASSLRRENQETQYF.

The chain has TRBV7-2 and TRBJ2-7, with 8 positions matching TRBD2. Looked up from germline, CDR1 is SGHTA and CDR2 is FQGNSA. This CDR3 is 15 amino acids long. The ends lost 2 bases at V and 0 bases at J; junction bases unmatched: 3. This CDR3 is CASSLFSGSSYEQYF. In DNA form, the CDR3 reads TGTGCCAGCAGCTTATTCAGCGGGAGCTCCTACGAGCAGTACTTC. Together with reference TRBV7-2 and TRBJ2-7, the CDR3 gives the full variable domain: GAGVSQSPSNKVTEKGKDVELRCDPISGHTALYWYRQSLGQGLEFLIYFQGNSAPDKSGLPSDRFSAERTGGSVSTLTIQRTQQEDSAVYLCASSLFSGSSYEQYFGPGTRLTVT.

Comments on this clonotype: The conserved phenylalanine or tryptophan is not found at the CDR3 terminus, so this likely reflects a read error. The genes are TRBV7-9 and TRBJ2-6; D remains unclear. V gave up 11 bases and J gave up 1 base, with 6 bases separating them. CDR3 length: 12 amino acids. Germline loops: CDR1 SEHNR, CDR2 FQNEAQ (reference sequence). The CDR3 DNA reads TGTGCCCCTGGGTCTGGGGCCAACGTCCTGACTTAC. Protein: CAPGSGANVLTY.